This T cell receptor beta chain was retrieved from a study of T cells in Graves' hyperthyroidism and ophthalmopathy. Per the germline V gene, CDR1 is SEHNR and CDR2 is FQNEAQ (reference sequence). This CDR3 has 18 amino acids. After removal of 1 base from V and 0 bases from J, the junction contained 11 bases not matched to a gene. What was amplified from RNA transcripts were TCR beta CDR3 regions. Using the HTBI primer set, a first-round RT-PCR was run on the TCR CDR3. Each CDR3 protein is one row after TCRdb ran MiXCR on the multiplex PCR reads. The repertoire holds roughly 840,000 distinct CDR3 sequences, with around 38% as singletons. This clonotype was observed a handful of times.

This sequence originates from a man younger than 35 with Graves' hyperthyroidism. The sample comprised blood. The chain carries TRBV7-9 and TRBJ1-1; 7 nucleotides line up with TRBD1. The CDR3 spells CASSLGNRGSLLNTEAFF. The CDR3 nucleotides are TGTGCCAGCAGCTTAGGTAACAGGGGTTCCTTGTTGAACACTGAAGCTTTCTTT.